This T cell receptor (beta chain) was documented in a study of cytomegalovirus exposure and HLA in healthy donors. General study results and limits: Some TCR beta chains (164 of them) were listed as cytomegalovirus-associated. Later analysis reportedly placed an Asian-associated ancestry cluster below the roughly 690-donor mean in N-insertions.

13 Jbeta primers and 60 Vbeta primers were used for the PCR. TCRdb keeps only in-frame clones here, not all; method: immunoSEQ multiplex PCR. In the table there are roughly 180,000 clones, approximately 82% of which are singletons. Each donor was healthy, and each was a bone marrow donor. Germline V CDR1 and CDR2: LNHDA, SQIVND (reference sequence). The J segment lost 3 bases and the V segment lost 5 bases, leaving 10 bases of the junction unmatched. The CDR3 is 16 amino acids. The sample holds one count of this clone. Its antigen is still unknown. Material for sequencing was PBMCs. The V call is TRBV19, the J call TRBJ2-1; 7 bases align to TRBD2. The receptor's source is a girl aged 2-10 years in good health and CMV-seropositive. This CDR3 is CASSSIGEGLYNEQFF. CDR3 coding DNA: TGTGCCAGTAGTTCGATCGGGGAGGGGCTCTACAATGAGCAGTTCTTC.